This T cell receptor beta chain was identified in a study of blood T cell repertoires in COVID-19. Germline CDR1 is SGHRS and CDR2 is YFSETQ. V lost 4 bases, J lost 5 bases, and 9 bases stayed unmatched. This CDR3 spans 15 amino acids. Original handling: Estimated nucleated cell counts came from reference gene primer amplification. This table comes from immunoSEQ multiplex PCR, and its TCRdb copy is limited to in-frame clones, with some not included. D and trimming were read from the DNA, whereas the V and J calls and clone size are those reported in that table. The sample has about 250,000 clones, approximately 90% seen once. Living in roughly 23 US areas, the participants were between about 18 and 100 years of age. Participants reported their clinical history, and cohort assignment relied on those reports.

The sequencing sample was made of PBMCs or T cells enriched from blood (not recorded which). The clonotype was recovered from a woman younger than 45 with acute COVID-19. V is TRBV5-1 and J is TRBJ2-1; TRBD1 matches at 7 bases. Here the CDR3 reads CASSLQTGFDNEQFF. The CDR3 DNA follows: TGCGCCAGCAGCCTTCAGACAGGGTTCGACAATGAGCAGTTCTTC.